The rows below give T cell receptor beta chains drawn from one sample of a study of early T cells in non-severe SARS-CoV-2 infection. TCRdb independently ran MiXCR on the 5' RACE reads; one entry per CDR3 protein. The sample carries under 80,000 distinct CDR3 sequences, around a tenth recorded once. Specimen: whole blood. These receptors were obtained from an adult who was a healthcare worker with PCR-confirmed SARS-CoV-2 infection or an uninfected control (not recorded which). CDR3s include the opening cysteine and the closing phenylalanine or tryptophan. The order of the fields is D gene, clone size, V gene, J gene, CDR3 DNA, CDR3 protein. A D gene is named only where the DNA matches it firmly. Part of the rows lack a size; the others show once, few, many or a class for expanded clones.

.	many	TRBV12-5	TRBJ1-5	TGTGCTAGTGCCTTAGCCGGCCAGGCCCAGCATTTT	CASALAGQAQHF
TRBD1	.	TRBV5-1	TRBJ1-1	TGCGCCAGCAGCTGGGATATGACAGGGGGCACTGAAGCTTTCTTT	CASSWDMTGGTEAFF
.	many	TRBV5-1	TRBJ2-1	TGCGCCAGCAGCTTGGGTACTAGCTCCTACAATGAGCAGTTCTTC	CASSLGTSSYNEQFF
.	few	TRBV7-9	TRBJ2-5	TGTGCCAGCAGCTTAGAAGGCCAGGGAGGAGAGACCCAGTACTTC	CASSLEGQGGETQYF
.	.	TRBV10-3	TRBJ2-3	TGTGCCATCAGTCTTGGGGTCGGCACAGATACGCAGTATTTT	CAISLGVGTDTQYF
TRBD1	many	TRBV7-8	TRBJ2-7	TGTGCCAGCCGCGCTCGGGACAGGGAGTGGTCCTACGAGCAGTACTTC	CASRARDREWSYEQYF
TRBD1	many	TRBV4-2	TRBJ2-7	TGTGCCAGCAGCCAGGCTGCAGGGGGCGCGGGTTACGAGCAGTACTTC	CASSQAAGGAGYEQYF
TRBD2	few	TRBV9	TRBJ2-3	TGTGCCAGCAGCGTATTAGCGGGGAGCACAGATACGCAGTATTTT	CASSVLAGSTDTQYF
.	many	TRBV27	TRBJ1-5	TGTGCCAGCAGTTTATCCGCAGGGGCAAATCAGCCCCAGCATTTT	CASSLSAGANQPQHF
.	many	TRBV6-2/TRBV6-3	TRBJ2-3	TGTGCCAGCAGTACCGGGACTTCGGACACAGATACGCAGTATTTT	CASSTGTSDTDTQYF
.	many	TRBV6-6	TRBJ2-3	TGTGCCAGCAGGCTTAGCACAGATACGCAGTATTTT	CASRLSTDTQYF
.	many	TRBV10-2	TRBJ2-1	TGCGCCAGCAGTGAAGGGACTGCCTACAATGAGCAGTTCTTC	CASSEGTAYNEQFF
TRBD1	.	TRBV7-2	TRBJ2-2	TGTGCCAGCAGCTTAGCAGGGGGCAGCACCGGGGAGCTGTTTTTT	CASSLAGGSTGELFF
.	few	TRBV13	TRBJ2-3	TGTGCCAGCAGCTTAGAGGTTGGGGGGCTAGTCGAAACAGATACGCAGTATTTT	CASSLEVGGLVETDTQYF
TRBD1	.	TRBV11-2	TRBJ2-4	TGTGCCAGCAGCCTAAACCGTTTTGGGACAGGGGACCCCAAAAACATTCAGTACTTC	CASSLNRFGTGDPKNIQYF
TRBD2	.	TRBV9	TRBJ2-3	TGTGCCAGCAGCCCGGGGGGACGGGCCCGCACAGATACGCAGTATTTT	CASSPGGRARTDTQYF
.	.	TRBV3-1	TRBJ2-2	TGTGCCAGCAGCCAAGATCCCCAGAACACCGGGGAGCTGTTTTTT	CASSQDPQNTGELFF
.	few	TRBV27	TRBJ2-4	TGTGCCAGCAGTTTGTGTCTAGCTCTTGTCATTCAGTACTTC	CASSLCLALVIQYF
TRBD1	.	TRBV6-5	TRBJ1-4	TGTGCCAGCAGTAAAGGGACGGGCAGGGGGCTAGGGTATACTAATGAAAAACTGTTTTTT	CASSKGTGRGLGYTNEKLFF
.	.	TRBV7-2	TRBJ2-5	TGTGCCAGCAGCTTCGGGACCCTACCACAAGAGACCCAGTACTTC	CASSFGTLPQETQYF
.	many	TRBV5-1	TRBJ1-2	TGCGCCAGCGGGACCGGGGACAAATCCTATGGCTACACCTTC	CASGTGDKSYGYTF
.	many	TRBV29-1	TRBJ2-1	TGCAGCGCCCGCGAGTTTGGTGAGCAGTTCTTC	CSAREFGEQFF
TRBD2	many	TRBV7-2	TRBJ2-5	TGTGCCAGCAGCTTAGACAGCGGGGGAGGGCAAGAGACCCAGTACTTC	CASSLDSGGGQETQYF
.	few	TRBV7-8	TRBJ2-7	TGTGCCAGCAGTCGTGGGTTGCGCTCCTACGAGCAGTACTTC	CASSRGLRSYEQYF
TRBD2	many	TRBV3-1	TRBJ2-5	TGTGCCAGCAGCCAAGTAGCGGGGGGACCTCAAGAGACCCAGTACTTC	CASSQVAGGPQETQYF
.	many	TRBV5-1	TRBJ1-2	TGCGCCAGCAGCTTGGACATCAACTATGGCTACACCTTC	CASSLDINYGYTF
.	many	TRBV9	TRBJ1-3	TGTGCCAGCAGCGTAGGGGGGCAGGGCTCTGGAAACACCATATATTTT	CASSVGGQGSGNTIYF
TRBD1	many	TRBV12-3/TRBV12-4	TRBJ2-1	TGTGCCAGCAGTTGGCGCAGGGGGCTTGATGAGCAGTTCTTC	CASSWRRGLDEQFF
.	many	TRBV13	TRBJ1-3	TGTGCCAGCAGCTTTTCCGGAAACACCATATATTTT	CASSFSGNTIYF
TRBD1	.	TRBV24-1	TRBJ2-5	TGTGCCACCAGTGGAGGACAGGTCCAAGAGACCCAGTACTTC	CATSGGQVQETQYF
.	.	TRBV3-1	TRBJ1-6	TGTGCCAGCAGCCAGAGGCAGCGGACCCTCCACTTT	CASSQRQRTLHF
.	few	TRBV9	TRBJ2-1	TGTGCCAGCAGCGCAGAAACCGAAAACTCCTACAATGAGCAGTTCTTC	CASSAETENSYNEQFF
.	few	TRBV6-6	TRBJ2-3	TGTGCCAGCAGTCCTCGAGTCGTAACAGATACGCAGTATTTT	CASSPRVVTDTQYF
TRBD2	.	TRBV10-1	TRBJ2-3	TGCGCCAGCAGTGAGTTGCAAGAGCGGGAGGGCCTTAGTACGCAGTATTTT	CASSELQEREGLSTQYF
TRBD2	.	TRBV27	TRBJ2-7	TGTGCCAGCAGTTTAAGCGGGAGGTCCCACGAGCAGTACTTC	CASSLSGRSHEQYF
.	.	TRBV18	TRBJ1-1	TGTGCCAGCTCACCCAGACAGTCCTCGAGAACTGAAGCTTTCTTT	CASSPRQSSRTEAFF
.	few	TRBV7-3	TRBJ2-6	TGTGCCAGCAGCTCGATGGGACCCCTAGAGTCCAACGTCCTGACTTTC	CASSSMGPLESNVLTF
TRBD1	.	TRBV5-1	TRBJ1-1	TGCGCCAGCAGCCCCCTGGGGACAGGGGGCACTGAAGTTTTCTTT	CASSPLGTGGTEVFF
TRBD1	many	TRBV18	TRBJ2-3	TGTGCCAGCTCACCACGGACAGGGGTAATCACAGATACGCAGTATTTT	CASSPRTGVITDTQYF
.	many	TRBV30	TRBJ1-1	TGTGCCTGGACCCCCCACGGTGCTGAAGCTTTCTTT	CAWTPHGAEAFF
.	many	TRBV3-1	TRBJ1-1	TGTGCCAGCAGCCAAGGGGGGGAAGCTTTCTTT	CASSQGGEAFF
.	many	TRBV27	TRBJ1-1	TGTGCCAGCACAGAACAGGGAGGTAGCACTGAAGCTTTCTTT	CASTEQGGSTEAFF
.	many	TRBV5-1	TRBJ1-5	TGCGCCAGCAAACAAGGAGCGGGAAGCAATCAGCCCCAGCATTTT	CASKQGAGSNQPQHF
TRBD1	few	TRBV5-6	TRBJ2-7	TGTGCCAGCAGCTTAGGCACAGGGGACGAGCAGTACTTC	CASSLGTGDEQYF
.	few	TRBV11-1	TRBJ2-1	TGTGCCAGCAGCAAATCCAAAGACTCCCGCAGGTTCTTC	CASSKSKDSRRFF
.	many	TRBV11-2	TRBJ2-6	TGTGCCAGCAGCTTAATACATAGGGTTCGTGGGGCCAACGTCCTGACTTTC	CASSLIHRVRGANVLTF
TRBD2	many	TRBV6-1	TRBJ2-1	TGTGCCAGCAGGGGGGGGAGGGCCAATGCGGAATTGAAGCAGTTCTTC	CASRGGRANAELKQFF
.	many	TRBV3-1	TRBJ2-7	TGTGCCAGCAGCCAATCGGGGGAGCAGTACTTC	CASSQSGEQYF
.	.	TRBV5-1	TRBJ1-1	TGCGCCAGCAGCTTCTCCGGGGGCACTGAAGCTTTCTTT	CASSFSGGTEAFF
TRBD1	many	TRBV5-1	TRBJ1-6	TGCGCCAGCAGCTTCGCTGGGGAGGGACAGGGGAGTTCACCCCTCCACTTT	CASSFAGEGQGSSPLHF
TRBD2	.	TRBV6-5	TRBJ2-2	TGTGCCAGCAGTTACTCTCTGGCTAGCGGGACAAACACCGGGGAGCTGTTTTTT	CASSYSLASGTNTGELFF
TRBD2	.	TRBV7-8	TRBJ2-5	TGTGCCAGCAGCTTCCGCCGGGGGGAAGGGACCCAGTACTTC	CASSFRRGEGTQYF
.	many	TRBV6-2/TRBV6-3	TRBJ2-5	TGTGCCAGCAGTTACTTTGGTGGGGGGGCTGAGACCCAGTACTTC	CASSYFGGGAETQYF
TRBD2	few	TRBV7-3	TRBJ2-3	TGTGCCAGCAGCAAACGGACTAGCGACCTAGGCACAGATACGCAGTATTTT	CASSKRTSDLGTDTQYF
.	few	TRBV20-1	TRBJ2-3	TGCAGTGCTAGAGACCCGGGCCTCATGGATACGCAGTATTTT	CSARDPGLMDTQYF